This T cell receptor beta chain was obtained from a study of T cell responses to AZD1222 COVID-19 vaccine. Study at large: It was second doses at about 4 or about 12 weeks that were pooled.

Germline assignment: CDR1 SGDLS and CDR2 YYNGEE. This CDR3 region has 15 residues. V was pared by 1 base and J by 2 bases, with 12 bases between. Sequencing used immunoSEQ multiplex PCR; TCRdb keeps in-frame clones, though not all of them. The sample has 150,000 to 200,000 clones; roughly 92% are singletons. The chain carries TRBV9 and TRBJ2-5; unclear D gene. Sequenced material: peripheral blood, taken on day 0 of AZD1222 vaccination. The sequence was collected from an adult in good health. The CDR3 DNA sequence: TGTGCCAGCAGCGTATTGGCAGTCCCTCAAGAGACCCAGTACTTC. Amino acids: CASSVLAVPQETQYF.